The 9 T cell receptor beta chains below were found in one sample sequenced in a study of cytomegalovirus exposure and HLA in healthy donors. Vbeta (60) and Jbeta (13) primers were used in the PCR. Sequencing was performed with immunoSEQ multiplex PCR; in TCRdb, only in-frame clones are kept and a portion is missing. The profile shows under 200,000 clones, 80% to 85% of them singletons. Input material: PBMCs. All receptors derive from a human donor in good health.

This chain links TRBV2 with TRBJ2-7; 7 nucleotides align to TRBD1. The CDR3 is made up of 14 amino acids. CDR1 and CDR2 (germline): SNHLY, FYNNEI. With V trimmed by 6 bases and J by 0 bases, 5 bases remained unmatched. The DNA of the CDR3 is TGTGCCAGCAGGCCGGACAGGAGCTCCTACGAGCAGTACTTC. Its translation is CASRPDRSSYEQYF.

This clone was found a few times. The chain carries TRBV4-3 and TRBJ1-2, with TRBD1 as a possible D gene (5 bases). The germline CDR1 and CDR2 sequences are LGHNA and YSLEER. Trimming shortened V by 4 bases and J by 2 bases, and 11 bases separated the two germline ends. CDR3 length: 14 residues. CDR3 in DNA: TGCGCCAGCAGCCCCTTCTCAGGGAACTATGGCTACACCTTC. As protein: CASSPFSGNYGYTF.

V usage is TRBV6-1 and J usage is TRBJ2-2; possible D gene TRBD1, 6 bases. Looked up from germline, CDR1 is MNHNS and CDR2 is SASEGT. The CDR3 has 15 amino acids. Between the trimmed V and J ends, which lost 4 bases and 0 bases, there was a span of 9 bases. Here the CDR3 reads CASSGQVSNTGELFF. CDR3 nucleotides: TGTGCCAGCAGTGGACAGGTCTCGAACACCGGGGAGCTGTTTTTT.

The gene calls are TRBV10-3 and TRBJ2-1, with D unresolved. The CDR3 has 15 amino acids. The germline V and J ends were trimmed by 2 bases and 8 bases, with 16 bases remaining between them. The germline gives CDR1 ENHRY, CDR2 SYGVKD. The CDR3 sequence: CAISEGSTVVDEQFF. For the CDR3, the DNA is TGTGCCATCAGTGAGGGCTCCACCGTTGTGGATGAGCAGTTCTTC.

This rearrangement joins TRBV6-1 to TRBJ2-3, with 12 positions matching TRBD2. Germline-derived CDR1 and CDR2 are MNHNS and SASEGT. CDR3 size: 15 residues. J lost 4 bases, V lost 6 bases, and 5 bases had no gene match. The CDR3 spells CASSWTSGDADTQYF. As DNA, the CDR3 is TGTGCCAGCAGCTGGACTAGCGGGGACGCAGATACGCAGTATTTT.

V and J are TRBV11-3 and TRBJ2-7, with 10 bases matching TRBD1. CDR3 length equals 16 residues. Germline V gene sequence: CDR1 SGHNT, CDR2 YENEEA. Losses at the gene ends were 6 bases for V and 6 bases for J; bases not matched to a gene: 14. CDR3 DNA: TGTGCCAGCAGACCATCGACAGGGGGCGATCGAGGCGAGCAGTACTTC. Protein sequence: CASRPSTGGDRGEQYF.

The chain uses TRBV7-8 and TRBJ2-2; perhaps TRBD2 as D (6 bases). The CDR3 totals 16 residues. V dropped 0 bases and J dropped 7 bases, with 15 bases sitting between them. Germline V gives CDR1 SGHVS, CDR2 FQNEAQ. The DNA for the CDR3 is TGTGCCAGCAGCTTAGCGTCGGGGGTAGTCGGCGGGGAGCTGTTTTTT. Residues: CASSLASGVVGGELFF.

The genes are TRBV4-2 and TRBJ2-3; D might be TRBD2 (5 bases). Trimming took 0 bases from V and 1 from J, leaving 11 bases between them. The CDR3 has 16 amino acids. Germline CDR1 LGHNA, CDR2 YNFKEQ. The CDR3, as DNA: TGTGCCAGCAGCCAAGATGGAGGTCTCCGCACAGATACGCAGTATTTT. It specifies CASSQDGGLRTDTQYF.

CDR3 region: CASSEGNIRQGVHQPQHF. The CDR3 coding sequence is TGTGCCAGCAGTGAGGGTAATATCCGACAGGGGGTGCATCAGCCCCAGCATTTT. V and J are TRBV6-1 and TRBJ1-5, with 9 positions matching TRBD1. Germline V gives CDR1 MNHNS, CDR2 SASEGT. V was clipped by 3 bases and J by 5 bases; unmatched bases: 14. There are 18 residues in the CDR3.